The rows below give T cell receptor beta chains drawn from one sample of a study of cytomegalovirus exposure and HLA in healthy donors. Some clones are missing from TCRdb's copy, which holds only in-frame ones; the method was immunoSEQ multiplex PCR. The sample consists of about 360,000 clones, roughly 90% of them appearing once. Sequenced sample: PBMCs. The receptors here all came from a woman aged 18-29 years in good health and CMV-seronegative. Each CDR3 is given with its conserved first and last residue. A D gene is named only where the DNA matches it firmly. Rows may omit the clone size; those that give it use once, few, many or a size class.

>TRBV4-1|.|TRBD1|TRBJ2-3
CASSHADRGADTQYF
TGCGCCAGCAGCCATGCCGACAGGGGGGCAGATACGCAGTATTTT
>TRBV7-3|.|.|TRBJ2-7
CASSLQRISYEQYF
TGTGCCAGCAGCTTACAGCGGATCTCCTACGAGCAGTACTTC
>TRBV9|.|.|TRBJ1-4
CASSGGKNEKLFF
TGTGCCAGCAGCGGCGGAAAAAATGAAAAACTGTTTTTT
>TRBV30|once|.|TRBJ2-3
CAWSVLSASTDTQYF
TGTGCCTGGAGTGTACTCAGCGCTAGCACAGATACGCAGTATTTT
>TRBV18|once|TRBD1|TRBJ2-7
CASSFGQGRSYEQYF
TGTGCCAGCTCTTTCGGACAGGGGCGCTCCTACGAGCAGTACTTC
>TRBV7-9|.|TRBD1|TRBJ2-7
CASSPGTGASYEQYF
TGTGCCAGCAGCCCCGGGACAGGAGCCTCCTACGAGCAGTACTTC
>TRBV13|.|.|TRBJ1-5
CASSLKGSPQPQHF
TGTGCCAGCAGCTTAAAAGGGAGTCCTCAGCCCCAGCATTTT
>TRBV7-2|.|.|TRBJ2-1
CASSLRAGDGYNEQFF
TGTGCCAGCAGCTTAAGGGCAGGGGATGGTTACAATGAGCAGTTCTTC
>TRBV29-1|once|TRBD1|TRBJ1-1
CSVDSPGGTEAFF
TGCAGCGTCGACAGTCCAGGGGGCACTGAAGCTTTCTTT
>TRBV27|.|.|TRBJ1-6
CASSRGYNSPLHF
TGTGCCAGCAGCAGGGGTTATAATTCACCCCTCCACTTT
>TRBV4-2|.|.|TRBJ1-5
CASSQGGLEGRLQPQHF
TGTGCCAGCAGCCAAGGGGGGCTCGAGGGGAGACTTCAGCCCCAGCATTTT
>TRBV7-9|.|.|TRBJ1-4
CASSLVGGGFEKLFF
TGTGCCAGCAGCTTAGTCGGGGGTGGGTTTGAAAAACTGTTTTTT
>TRBV4-2|.|TRBD2|TRBJ2-1
CASSLAGPYNEQFF
TGTGCCAGCAGTCTAGCGGGTCCTTACAATGAGCAGTTCTTC
>TRBV5-1|.|.|TRBJ2-6
CASSLRSSGANVLTF
TGCGCCAGCAGCTTGAGGAGCTCTGGGGCCAACGTCCTGACTTTC
>TRBV27|.|TRBD1|TRBJ1-5
CASSPRQGPQPQHF
TGTGCCAGCAGTCCAAGACAGGGGCCGCAGCCCCAGCATTTT
>TRBV27|.|TRBD1|TRBJ2-7
CASSLQTGGLYEQYF
TGTGCCAGCAGTTTACAGACAGGGGGCCTCTACGAGCAGTACTTC
>TRBV7-2|.|TRBD2|TRBJ2-7
CASSPSGSSDEQYF
TGTGCCAGCAGCCCGAGCGGGAGTAGCGACGAGCAGTACTTC
>TRBV13|.|.|TRBJ2-7
CASSSTGTSYEQYF
TGTGCCAGCAGCTCTACAGGGACCTCCTACGAGCAGTACTTC
>TRBV15|.|.|TRBJ2-2
CATSRDTTGTGELFF
TGTGCCACCAGCAGAGATACAACAGGGACCGGGGAGCTGTTTTTT
>TRBV6-5|.|TRBD2|TRBJ2-5
CASQRSGGRETQYF
TGTGCCAGCCAGAGAAGCGGGGGGCGAGAGACCCAGTACTTC
>TRBV21-1|.|.|TRBJ1-1
CASSRDRVDTEAFF
TGTGCCAGCTCCCGGGACAGGGTAGACACTGAAGCTTTCTTT
>TRBV9|.|TRBD1|TRBJ2-2
CASSPWSGQGTGELFF
TGTGCCAGCAGCCCGTGGTCAGGACAGGGGACCGGGGAGCTGTTTTTT
>TRBV6-5|.|.|TRBJ2-6
CASTKGGSGANVLTF
TGTGCCAGCACTAAAGGAGGGTCTGGGGCCAACGTCCTGACTTTC
>TRBV9|.|.|TRBJ1-4
CASSAGLKNEKLFF
TGTGCCAGCAGCGCTGGACTGAAGAATGAAAAACTGTTTTTT